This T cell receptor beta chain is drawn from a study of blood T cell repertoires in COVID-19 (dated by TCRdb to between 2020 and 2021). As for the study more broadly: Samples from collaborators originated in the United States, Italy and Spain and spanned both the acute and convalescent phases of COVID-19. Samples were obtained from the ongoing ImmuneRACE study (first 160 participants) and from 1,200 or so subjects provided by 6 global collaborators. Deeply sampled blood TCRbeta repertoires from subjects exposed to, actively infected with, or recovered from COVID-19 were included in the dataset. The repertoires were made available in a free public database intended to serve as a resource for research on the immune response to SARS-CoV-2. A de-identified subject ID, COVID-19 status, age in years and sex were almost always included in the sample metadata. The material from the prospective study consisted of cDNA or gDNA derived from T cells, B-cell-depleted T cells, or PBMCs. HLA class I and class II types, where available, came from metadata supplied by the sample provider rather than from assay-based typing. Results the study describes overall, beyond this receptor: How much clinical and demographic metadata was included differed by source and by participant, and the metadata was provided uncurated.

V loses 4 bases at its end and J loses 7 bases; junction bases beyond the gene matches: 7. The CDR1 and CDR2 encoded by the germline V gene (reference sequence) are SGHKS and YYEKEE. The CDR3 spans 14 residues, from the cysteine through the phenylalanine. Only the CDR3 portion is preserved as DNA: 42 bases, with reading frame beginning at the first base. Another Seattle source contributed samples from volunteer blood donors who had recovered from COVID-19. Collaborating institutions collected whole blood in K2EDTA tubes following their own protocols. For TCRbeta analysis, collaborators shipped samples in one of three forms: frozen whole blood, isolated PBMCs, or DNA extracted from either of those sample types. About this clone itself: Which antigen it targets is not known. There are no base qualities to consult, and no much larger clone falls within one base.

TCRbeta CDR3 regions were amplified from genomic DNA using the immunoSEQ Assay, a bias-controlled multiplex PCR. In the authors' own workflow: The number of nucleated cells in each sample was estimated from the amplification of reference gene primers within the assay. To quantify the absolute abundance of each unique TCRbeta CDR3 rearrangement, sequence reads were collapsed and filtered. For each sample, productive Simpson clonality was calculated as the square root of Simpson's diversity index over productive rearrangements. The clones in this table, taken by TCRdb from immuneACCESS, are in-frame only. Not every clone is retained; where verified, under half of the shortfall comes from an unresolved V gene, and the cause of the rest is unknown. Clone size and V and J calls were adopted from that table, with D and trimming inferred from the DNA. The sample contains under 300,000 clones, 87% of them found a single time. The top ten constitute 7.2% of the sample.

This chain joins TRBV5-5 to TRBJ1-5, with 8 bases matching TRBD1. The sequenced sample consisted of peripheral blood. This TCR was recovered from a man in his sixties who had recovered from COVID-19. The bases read TGTGCCAGCAGCGAGGACAGGGAGCGACAGCCCCAGCATTTT. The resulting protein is CASSEDRERQPQHF.